A selection of T cell receptor beta chains follows, all from one sample in a study of cytomegalovirus exposure and HLA in healthy donors. Profiled with immunoSEQ multiplex PCR; TCRdb holds only in-frame clones, not every one. The table records some 120,000 clones, over 75% of them present only once. Sequenced sample: PBMCs. The source is a man younger than 40 in good health and CMV-seronegative. CDR3s include the opening cysteine and the closing phenylalanine or tryptophan. Fields, in order: V gene, clone size, J gene, D gene, CDR3 DNA, CDR3 protein. D genes are given only for firm matches. Not all rows give a size; the values are once, few, many and, for expanded clones, a class.

V gene: TRBV7-2; clone size: -; J gene: TRBJ1-2; D gene: TRBD1; CDR3 DNA: TGTGCCAGCAGCTTCCGGGACAGGGCCTATGGCTACACCTTC; CDR3 protein: CASSFRDRAYGYTF
V gene: TRBV5-6; clone size: once; J gene: TRBJ1-3; D gene: -; CDR3 DNA: TGTGCCAGCAGCTTGCCTGTAAGGGGCAGCTCTGGAAACACCATATATTTT; CDR3 protein: CASSLPVRGSSGNTIYF
V gene: TRBV10-1; clone size: -; J gene: TRBJ2-5; D gene: -; CDR3 DNA: TGCGCCAGCAGTGAAGCTGCGCAGGCTAAAGAGACCCAGTACTTC; CDR3 protein: CASSEAAQAKETQYF
V gene: TRBV7-2; clone size: -; J gene: TRBJ1-5; D gene: -; CDR3 DNA: TGTGCCAGCAGCTTAGCGAGGGATCAGCCCCAGCATTTT; CDR3 protein: CASSLARDQPQHF
V gene: TRBV2; clone size: -; J gene: TRBJ2-7; D gene: TRBD1; CDR3 DNA: TGTGCCAGCAGTGAATCTCCGGGACAGGCCTACGAGCAGTACTTC; CDR3 protein: CASSESPGQAYEQYF
V gene: TRBV4-1; clone size: -; J gene: TRBJ1-3; D gene: -; CDR3 DNA: TGCGCCAGCAGCCAAGAGCCCCCACGTAGCTCTGGAAACACCATATATTTT; CDR3 protein: CASSQEPPRSSGNTIYF
V gene: TRBV27; clone size: few; J gene: TRBJ1-5; D gene: TRBD1; CDR3 DNA: TGTGCCAGCAGTCTGTACAGGGGTACAAATCAGCCCCAGCATTTT; CDR3 protein: CASSLYRGTNQPQHF
V gene: TRBV28; clone size: -; J gene: TRBJ1-5; D gene: -; CDR3 DNA: TGTGCCAGCAGTTTCGGTTTTGACAGAAGGATTAATCAGCCCCAGCATTTT; CDR3 protein: CASSFGFDRRINQPQHF
V gene: TRBV7-2; clone size: -; J gene: TRBJ1-5; D gene: TRBD1; CDR3 DNA: TGTGCCAGCAGCTTAGCCCGGACAGGGACTCAGCCCCAGCATTTT; CDR3 protein: CASSLARTGTQPQHF
V gene: TRBV29-1; clone size: -; J gene: TRBJ2-1; D gene: TRBD1; CDR3 DNA: TGCAGCGTTTCCGGGACAGTAACCACCTACAATGAGCAGTTCTTC; CDR3 protein: CSVSGTVTTYNEQFF
V gene: TRBV7-2; clone size: -; J gene: TRBJ2-1; D gene: -; CDR3 DNA: TGTGCCAGCAGCTTAGTAGGGGACTACAATGAGCAGTTCTTC; CDR3 protein: CASSLVGDYNEQFF
V gene: TRBV5-1; clone size: -; J gene: TRBJ1-2; D gene: TRBD1; CDR3 DNA: TGCGCCAGCAGCCCGGCAGGGGGCCATGGCTACACCTTC; CDR3 protein: CASSPAGGHGYTF
V gene: TRBV28; clone size: -; J gene: TRBJ1-2; D gene: -; CDR3 DNA: TGTGCCAGCAAAACCCTCCGGGGGGTCTGGGGCTACACCTTC; CDR3 protein: CASKTLRGVWGYTF
V gene: TRBV4-3; clone size: -; J gene: TRBJ2-1; D gene: TRBD2; CDR3 DNA: TGCGCCAGCAGCCAAGGATTAGCGGGGGGTGCCTACAATGAGCAGTTCTTC; CDR3 protein: CASSQGLAGGAYNEQFF
V gene: TRBV4-2; clone size: -; J gene: TRBJ2-7; D gene: -; CDR3 DNA: TGTGCCAGCAGCCAAGATCGGACAGCCCCCTCCTACGAGCAGTACTTC; CDR3 protein: CASSQDRTAPSYEQYF
V gene: TRBV30; clone size: -; J gene: TRBJ1-2; D gene: -; CDR3 DNA: TGTGCCTGGAATGGTGCGGCAGGGGATAACTATGGCTACACCTTC; CDR3 protein: CAWNGAAGDNYGYTF
V gene: TRBV28; clone size: -; J gene: TRBJ1-2; D gene: -; CDR3 DNA: TGTGCCAGCAGCCGACCGGGGCAGGGGATCTATGGCTACACCTTC; CDR3 protein: CASSRPGQGIYGYTF
V gene: TRBV27; clone size: many; J gene: TRBJ2-7; D gene: -; CDR3 DNA: TGTGCCAGCAGTTTAGGGAGTCCCTACGAGCAGTACTTC; CDR3 protein: CASSLGSPYEQYF
V gene: TRBV5-1; clone size: few; J gene: TRBJ2-1; D gene: TRBD1; CDR3 DNA: TGCGCCAGCCAGAGGACAGGTTCAGATGAGCAGTTCTTC; CDR3 protein: CASQRTGSDEQFF
V gene: TRBV29-1; clone size: -; J gene: TRBJ2-7; D gene: TRBD1; CDR3 DNA: TGCAGCTTTAAGGCCGGGACAGGGATCAACGAGCAGTACTTC; CDR3 protein: CSFKAGTGINEQYF
V gene: TRBV7-8; clone size: -; J gene: TRBJ2-5; D gene: TRBD2; CDR3 DNA: TGTGCCAGCAGCTTCCCAGCGGGAGGAGTAGAGACCCAGTACTTC; CDR3 protein: CASSFPAGGVETQYF
V gene: TRBV27; clone size: -; J gene: TRBJ2-7; D gene: TRBD2; CDR3 DNA: TGTGCCAGCGGAAAAGCGGGACTAGCGATGGACGAGCAGTACTTC; CDR3 protein: CASGKAGLAMDEQYF
V gene: TRBV2; clone size: few; J gene: TRBJ2-5; D gene: -; CDR3 DNA: TGTGCCAGCAGTGACCGGCGAGGGGTGGGGGCGCAAGAGACCCAGTACTTC; CDR3 protein: CASSDRRGVGAQETQYF
V gene: TRBV4-2; clone size: once; J gene: TRBJ2-7; D gene: TRBD2; CDR3 DNA: TGTGCCAGCAGCCAAGGCTCTAGCGGGGGAGAATACGAGCAGTACTTC; CDR3 protein: CASSQGSSGGEYEQYF
V gene: TRBV4-1; clone size: few; J gene: TRBJ2-7; D gene: TRBD2; CDR3 DNA: TGCGCCAGCAGCCAAGGAGCCGGGGGGGCCTACGAGCAGTACTTC; CDR3 protein: CASSQGAGGAYEQYF
V gene: TRBV6-6; clone size: -; J gene: TRBJ1-3; D gene: -; CDR3 DNA: TGTGCCAGCATCGCCGGTGTGGGAAACACCATATATTTT; CDR3 protein: CASIAGVGNTIYF
V gene: TRBV2; clone size: -; J gene: TRBJ2-7; D gene: -; CDR3 DNA: TGTGCCAGCAGCTTCCTGGAAGCGTCCTACGAGCAGTACTTC; CDR3 protein: CASSFLEASYEQYF
V gene: TRBV6-4; clone size: -; J gene: TRBJ2-3; D gene: TRBD2; CDR3 DNA: TGTGCCAGGGGGACTAGCGGGGGAGTTCGGTGGGGCACAGATACGCAGTATTTT; CDR3 protein: CARGTSGGVRWGTDTQYF
V gene: TRBV6-5; clone size: few; J gene: TRBJ2-5; D gene: TRBD2; CDR3 DNA: TGTGCCACTCGTTTTTCTAGCGGGAGGGCAGAGACCCAGTACTTC; CDR3 protein: CATRFSSGRAETQYF
V gene: TRBV5-4; clone size: -; J gene: TRBJ2-7; D gene: TRBD2; CDR3 DNA: TGTGCCAGCAGCCTACTAGCGGACTCCTACGAGCAGTACTTC; CDR3 protein: CASSLLADSYEQYF
V gene: TRBV19; clone size: -; J gene: TRBJ1-3; D gene: -; CDR3 DNA: TGTGCCAGTAGCATCGGTCCATCGGGGGGAAACACCATATATTTT; CDR3 protein: CASSIGPSGGNTIYF
V gene: TRBV6-6; clone size: -; J gene: TRBJ2-3; D gene: -; CDR3 DNA: TGTGCCAGCGGGGCGGCAGATACGCAGTATTTT; CDR3 protein: CASGAADTQYF
V gene: TRBV5-1; clone size: -; J gene: TRBJ1-1; D gene: TRBD1; CDR3 DNA: TGCGCCAGCAGCAAGGACAGGTTGAACACTGAAGCTTTCTTT; CDR3 protein: CASSKDRLNTEAFF
V gene: TRBV5-1; clone size: once; J gene: TRBJ2-7; D gene: -; CDR3 DNA: TGCGCCAGCAGCTTGGAAGGAGAAGCCTACGAGCAGTACTTC; CDR3 protein: CASSLEGEAYEQYF
V gene: TRBV19; clone size: -; J gene: TRBJ2-1; D gene: -; CDR3 DNA: TGTGCCAGTAGTATAACCGAGAGGATCCTGGGGCATAATGAGCAGTTCTTC; CDR3 protein: CASSITERILGHNEQFF
V gene: TRBV5-1; clone size: -; J gene: TRBJ2-1; D gene: -; CDR3 DNA: TGCGCCAGCAGCTTGGGGCAGGGTGTTTACAATGAGCAGTTCTTC; CDR3 protein: CASSLGQGVYNEQFF
V gene: TRBV13; clone size: -; J gene: TRBJ2-7; D gene: -; CDR3 DNA: TGTGCCAGCAGCCTCGGACAATCCTACGAGCAGTACTTC; CDR3 protein: CASSLGQSYEQYF
V gene: TRBV5-1; clone size: once; J gene: TRBJ2-5; D gene: TRBD1; CDR3 DNA: TGCGCCAGCAGCTTGGCACCGGGACAGGGAGGCGTAGAGACCCAGTACTTC; CDR3 protein: CASSLAPGQGGVETQYF
V gene: TRBV7-9; clone size: few; J gene: TRBJ2-5; D gene: TRBD2; CDR3 DNA: TGTGCCAGCAGCTTTCCCCGGGGAGCGGGAGTGTGGACCCAGTACTTC; CDR3 protein: CASSFPRGAGVWTQYF
V gene: TRBV6-5; clone size: -; J gene: TRBJ1-2; D gene: -; CDR3 DNA: TGTGCCAGCAGTTACTCGCGGGTCCATGGCTACACCTTC; CDR3 protein: CASSYSRVHGYTF
V gene: TRBV6-1; clone size: -; J gene: TRBJ2-7; D gene: -; CDR3 DNA: TGTGCCAGCAGTGAAGTGCCCAGAATTCGACGGAGTAACTACGAGCAGTACTTC; CDR3 protein: CASSEVPRIRRSNYEQYF
V gene: TRBV6-1; clone size: -; J gene: TRBJ1-2; D gene: -; CDR3 DNA: TGTGCCAGCAGTGAAGACCCGAGGGATCCCTATGGCTACACCTTC; CDR3 protein: CASSEDPRDPYGYTF
V gene: TRBV6-1; clone size: -; J gene: TRBJ2-7; D gene: -; CDR3 DNA: TGTGCCAGCAGTCTCCATAAGGGGGCCTACGAGCAGTACTTC; CDR3 protein: CASSLHKGAYEQYF
V gene: TRBV10-1; clone size: -; J gene: TRBJ2-1; D gene: -; CDR3 DNA: TGCGCCAACAAACTAGACCCGAGGCGGCCTCCCTACAATGAGCAGTTCTTC; CDR3 protein: CANKLDPRRPPYNEQFF
V gene: TRBV6-1; clone size: -; J gene: TRBJ2-1; D gene: -; CDR3 DNA: TGTGCCAGCAGTGAAGCGGGAGGTATGAGGGCCCACAATGAGCAGTTCTTC; CDR3 protein: CASSEAGGMRAHNEQFF
V gene: TRBV28; clone size: -; J gene: TRBJ1-2; D gene: TRBD1; CDR3 DNA: TGTGCCAGCAGTTTACTTTTCGGACAGGGCATCAACTATGGCTACACCTTC; CDR3 protein: CASSLLFGQGINYGYTF
V gene: TRBV5-6; clone size: few; J gene: TRBJ2-2; D gene: -; CDR3 DNA: TGTGCCAGCAGTGACAACGGGAAGGGCCAGGCCGGGGAGCTGTTTTTT; CDR3 protein: CASSDNGKGQAGELFF
V gene: TRBV5-1; clone size: -; J gene: TRBJ2-7; D gene: TRBD1; CDR3 DNA: TGCGCCAGCAGCGACGGACAGGGGGCTTACGAGCAGTACTTC; CDR3 protein: CASSDGQGAYEQYF
V gene: TRBV7-2; clone size: -; J gene: TRBJ1-1; D gene: -; CDR3 DNA: TGTGCCAGCAGCTTCTGGGATGGAGGGCGGGAGGCTTTCTTT; CDR3 protein: CASSFWDGGREAFF
V gene: TRBV30; clone size: -; J gene: TRBJ2-4; D gene: TRBD1; CDR3 DNA: TGTGCCTGGAGAGCGACAGGGGTGGGCAAAAACATTCAGTACTTC; CDR3 protein: CAWRATGVGKNIQYF
V gene: TRBV15; clone size: once; J gene: TRBJ2-1; D gene: -; CDR3 DNA: TGTGCCACCAGCACCCTTAGCGGAAGCCCCAATGAGCAGTTCTTC; CDR3 protein: CATSTLSGSPNEQFF
V gene: TRBV4-1; clone size: -; J gene: TRBJ2-4; D gene: -; CDR3 DNA: TGCGCCAGCAGCCAAGCCGGCTCGAGGGACATTCAGTACTTC; CDR3 protein: CASSQAGSRDIQYF
V gene: TRBV2; clone size: once; J gene: TRBJ2-7; D gene: -; CDR3 DNA: TGTGCCAGCAGTACCCGGGAGCAGTACTTC; CDR3 protein: CASSTREQYF
V gene: TRBV6-6; clone size: -; J gene: TRBJ2-1; D gene: -; CDR3 DNA: TGTGCCAGCAGTCAGGGGTCCCCCCTCTACAATGAGCAGTTCTTC; CDR3 protein: CASSQGSPLYNEQFF
V gene: TRBV2; clone size: -; J gene: TRBJ1-2; D gene: -; CDR3 DNA: TGTGCCAGCAGTAGAGGACCGGGGGAGCGTGGCTACACCTTC; CDR3 protein: CASSRGPGERGYTF
V gene: TRBV6-4; clone size: -; J gene: TRBJ2-3; D gene: TRBD2; CDR3 DNA: TGTGCCAGCAAGGCGGGAGAAGAGACAGATACGCAGTATTTT; CDR3 protein: CASKAGEETDTQYF